These 26 T cell receptor beta chains share one sample of origin, sequenced in a study of neurological immune-mediated disorders. Using its own MiXCR run on the 5' RACE reads, TCRdb lists one record per CDR3 protein. This table has about 99,000 distinct CDR3 sequences, about 10% appearing once. Time point: longitudinal time-point 3. Sequencing was performed on PBMCs. Source of these receptors: a female donor with HTLV-1-associated myelopathy (HAM/TSP).

This clonotype has only one observation. The V and J genes are TRBV11-2 and TRBJ2-5; D perhaps matches TRBD2 (6 bases). CDR1 SGHAT and CDR2 FQNNGV come from the germline V gene. The CDR3 loop spans 15 amino acids. V lost 1 base and J lost 3, with 12 bases in between. CDR3 in DNA: TGTGCCAGCAGCTTAGCGCGGGGTGATAAAGAGACCCAGTACTTC. It is translated as CASSLARGDKETQYF.

This chain uses TRBV6-5 with TRBJ2-7; the match to TRBD2 covers 7 bases. The CDR3 length is 12 residues. V gave up 3 bases and J gave up 11 bases; unmatched junction bases: 7. Germline V gene sequence: CDR1 MNHEY, CDR2 SVGAGI. CDR3 bases: TGTGCCAGCAGTTATCCGACGGGGAGGGAGTACTTC. This sequence encodes CASSYPTGREYF.

This clonotype was seen many times. The chain's CDR3 is CASSSTPGREKLFF. In nucleotides, the CDR3 is TGCGCCAGCAGCTCAACTCCTGGTAGGGAAAAACTGTTTTTT. The V gene is TRBV5-1, the J gene TRBJ1-4; unclear D gene. V gave up 3 bases and J gave up 8 bases, with 14 bases separating them. Germline V gives CDR1 SGHRS, CDR2 YFSETQ. CDR3 length equals 14 residues.

This clonotype was recorded at least ten times. The V and J genes are TRBV12-3 or TRBV12-4 and TRBJ1-1, with unresolved D. CDR3 length equals 12 residues. V lost 6 bases, J lost 5 bases, and 10 bases lay in between. The CDR3 sequence: CASSRVGTEAFF. The DNA of the CDR3 is TGTGCCAGCAGCCGGGTGGGTACTGAAGCTTTCTTT.

The table lists this clonotype with many counts. The rearrangement joins TRBV29-1 to TRBJ1-6; D uncertain. Germline values: CDR1 SQVTM, CDR2 ANQGSEA. V was trimmed by 4 bases and J by 8 bases, leaving 15 bases between them. The CDR3 consists of 14 residues. The CDR3, as DNA: TGCAGCGTTGCTGTCGGTGATCGAGATTCACCCCTCCACTTT. This sequence encodes CSVAVGDRDSPLHF.

This clonotype appeared a few times. This chain uses TRBV5-1 with TRBJ2-7; 8 bases align to TRBD1. This CDR3 has 15 amino acids. CDR1 and CDR2 from the germline V gene are SGHRS and YFSETQ. J lost 7 bases, V lost 0 bases, and 9 bases had no gene match. The CDR3 sequence is CASSLGGQAGREQYF. In nucleotides, the CDR3 is TGCGCCAGCAGCTTGGGGGGACAGGCCGGCCGGGAGCAGTACTTC.

This clonotype was found many times. This rearrangement joins TRBV18 to TRBJ2-1, with D possibly TRBD2 on 7 matching bases. CDR3 length equals 14 residues. Germline V gene lookup returns CDR1 KGHSH and CDR2 LQKENI. V was cut by 6 bases and J by 8 bases, with 17 bases left in between. CDR3 DNA: TGTGCCAGCTCCCGCTGGGGGGGCCTCGATGAGCAGTTCTTC. Translation gives CASSRWGGLDEQFF.

This clonotype was observed at least ten times. This chain uses TRBV10-3 with TRBJ2-7, with no clear D. This CDR3 is built from 14 residues. Trimming shortened V by 2 bases and J by 6 bases, and 14 bases separated the two germline ends. The V gene's germline CDR1 is ENHRY and CDR2 SYGVKD. The CDR3 DNA reads as TGTGCCATCAGTGAGCTATGGTCTCTAGGCGAGCAGTACTTC. Translation: CAISELWSLGEQYF.

This clonotype was observed many times. The V call is TRBV12-3 or TRBV12-4, the J call TRBJ1-1; D is ambiguous. V lost 5 bases, J lost 1 base, and 14 bases lay in between. The CDR3 has 15 amino acids. As DNA, the CDR3 is TGTGCCAGCAGTCCCTGGGAGGGCAGGAACACTGAAGCTTTCTTT. Amino acid sequence: CASSPWEGRNTEAFF.

This clonotype was observed many times. V and J are TRBV20-1 and TRBJ2-1, with TRBD2 identical over 11 bases. V shed 3 bases and J 2 bases; nucleotides not matched to a gene: 0. Germline lookup yields CDR1 DFQATT and CDR2 SNEGSKA (reference sequence). The CDR3 has 14 amino acids. CDR3 bases: TGCAGTGCTAGTAGCGGGGGGGCCTACAATGAGCAGTTCTTC. Translated, it gives CSASSGGAYNEQFF.

This clonotype was seen ten or more times. The rearrangement joins TRBV6-1 to TRBJ2-3; tentative D call: TRBD1 (6 bases). The CDR3 covers 15 residues. The V and J ends lost 2 bases and 12 bases respectively, with 21 bases between them. Germline loops: CDR1 MNHNS, CDR2 SASEGT. The CDR3 bases are TGTGCCAGCAGTGAATTTGCAGTGCCGGGACAAAAACAGTATTTT. This gives the protein CASSEFAVPGQKQYF.

This clonotype was seen ten or more times. This rearrangement joins TRBV5-1 to TRBJ1-2, with D possibly TRBD1 on 6 matching bases. Germline CDR1 is SGHRS and CDR2 is YFSETQ. CDR3 length: 14 amino acids. The V gene lost 4 bases and the J gene lost 3 bases, with 13 bases spanning the gap. The CDR3 here is CASSTGTSDYGYTF. CDR3 sequence (DNA): TGCGCCAGCAGCACAGGGACCTCTGACTATGGCTACACCTTC.

This clonotype appeared many times. The DNA of the CDR3 is TGTGCCAGCAGGATAGGGGATAGACAGTCTGAAGCTTTCTTT. This translates into CASRIGDRQSEAFF. The chain carries TRBV12-3 or TRBV12-4 and TRBJ1-1; D may be TRBD1 (5 bases). The CDR3 is 14 amino acids. Trimming pared 6 bases from V and 6 bases from J, leaving 17 bases between.

The chain couples TRBV9 to TRBJ2-3; D perhaps matches TRBD2 (5 bases). V lost 4 bases, J lost 13 bases, and 28 bases lay in between. Looked up from germline, CDR1 is SGDLS and CDR2 is YYNGEE. The CDR3 has 16 residues. The CDR3 loop reads CASSPLGPASTDKKYF. Written as DNA, the CDR3 is TGTGCCAGCAGCCCCCTCGGACCAGCTAGCACAGATAAGAAGTATTTT.

Notes on this clonotype: This may come from a read error, since a much larger clone is one base off. V usage is TRBV6-2 or TRBV6-3 and J usage is TRBJ2-3, with TRBD2 as a possible D gene (5 bases). The CDR3 loop spans 15 amino acids. Germline lookup yields CDR1 MNHEY and CDR2 SVGEGT. The ends were cut back, 4 bases at V and 7 bases at J, with 18 bases in the middle. The CDR3 sequence is CASSFAEASKNTQYF. CDR3 DNA sequence: TGTGCCAGCAGTTTTGCGGAGGCCAGCAAAAATACGCAGTATTTT.

This clonotype was observed a handful of times. The J gene is TRBJ2-7, the V gene TRBV6-1; D is ambiguous. Looked up from germline, CDR1 is MNHNS and CDR2 is SASEGT. V dropped 5 bases and J dropped 3 bases, with 8 bases sitting between them. The CDR3 is 12 amino acids. The CDR3 DNA reads as TGTGCCAGCAGTAAGGACGGCTACGAGCAGTACTTC. It is translated as CASSKDGYEQYF.

This clonotype was counted at least ten times. The chain recombines TRBV12-3 or TRBV12-4 with TRBJ2-7; 10 bases fit TRBD2. Losses at the gene ends were 7 bases for V and 7 bases for J; bases not matched to a gene: 10. CDR3 length: 14 amino acids. CDR3 region: CASTGLAGAGEQYF. The CDR3 coding sequence is TGTGCCAGCACAGGGCTAGCGGGGGCGGGAGAGCAGTACTTC.

In its sample, this clonotype was seen a few times. The chain links TRBV7-6 to TRBJ2-7, with D maybe TRBD2 (5 bases). V was clipped by 5 bases and J by 7 bases, with 15 bases between them. CDR3 length equals 13 residues. Germline loops: CDR1 SGHVS, CDR2 FNYEAQ. CDR3 protein: CASSPNDSGEQYF. Here the CDR3 DNA reads TGTGCCAGCAGCCCAAACGACTCGGGAGAGCAGTACTTC.

There are many counts of this clonotype. The DNA for the CDR3 is TGTGCCAGCAGCCTGGCCCCCAGGGATACCTACGAGCAGTACTTC. This codes for CASSLAPRDTYEQYF. V and J are TRBV3-1 and TRBJ2-7; tentative D call: TRBD1 (5 bases). The CDR3 is 15 amino acids. V lost 4 bases, J lost 2 bases, and 15 bases lay in between. The germline V gene encodes CDR1 LGHDT and CDR2 YNNKEL (reference sequence).

By its share, this clonotype is medium-sized. The rearrangement uses TRBV5-1 and TRBJ1-5; D possibly corresponds to TRBD1 (5 bases). Per germline, CDR1 SGHRS and CDR2 YFSETQ. Trimming removed 0 bases from V and 4 bases from J, with 11 bases in between. CDR3 size: 15 residues. The CDR3 here is CASSLDGGGNQPQHF. The CDR3, as DNA: TGCGCCAGCAGCTTGGATGGGGGGGGGAATCAGCCCCAGCATTTT. The full variable domain, rest sourced from reference TRBV5-1 and TRBJ1-5, is KAGVTQTPRYLIKTRGQQVTLSCSPISGHRSVSWYQQTPGQGLQFLFEYFSETQRNKGNFPGRFSGRQFSNSRSEMNVSTLELGDSALYLCASSLDGGGNQPQHFGDGTRLSIL.

This chain connects TRBV2 to TRBJ1-5; 8 nucleotides align to TRBD1. The junction had 6 bases not matched to a gene; V was cut back by 9 bases and J by 2 bases. The CDR3 loop spans 14 amino acids. Germline V gives CDR1 SNHLY, CDR2 FYNNEI. The CDR3 sequence is CASSGGAGNQPQHF. The CDR3 nucleotides are TGTGCCAGTTCAGGGGGCGCGGGCAATCAGCCCCAGCATTTT.

This clonotype was seen many times. The chain employs TRBV20-1 and TRBJ1-1; D ambiguous. The CDR3 loop spans 11 amino acids. Germline values: CDR1 DFQATT, CDR2 SNEGSKA (reference sequence). The V end lost 5 bases, the J end lost 13 bases, and 17 bases lay between the germline ends. CDR3 residues: CSARGGPRVFF. The CDR3 bases are TGCAGTGCTCGGGGAGGTCCGAGGGTTTTCTTT.

This clonotype occurred many times. The chain links TRBV20-1 to TRBJ1-5; a weak D match, TRBD1 (5 bases). In germline, CDR1 is DFQATT, CDR2 SNEGSKA (reference sequence). The CDR3 extends over 14 amino acids. V gave up 4 bases and J gave up 5 bases, with 15 bases separating them. CDR3 residues: CSANAGTAHQPQHF. CDR3 nucleotides: TGCAGTGCTAATGCAGGGACTGCCCATCAGCCCCAGCATTTT.

This clonotype was observed a handful of times. The V call is TRBV6-1, the J call TRBJ1-5; possibly TRBD1 for D (5 bases). The germline V and J ends were trimmed by 0 bases and 0 bases, with 24 bases remaining between them. CDR3 size: 21 residues. Germline V gives CDR1 MNHNS, CDR2 SASEGT. This chain's CDR3 is CASSEARVCGAGAVSNQPQHF. The CDR3 DNA sequence: TGTGCCAGCAGTGAAGCCAGGGTATGTGGGGCGGGCGCGGTTAGCAATCAGCCCCAGCATTTT.

This clonotype appeared many times. The chain uses TRBV21-1 and TRBJ2-7; no check of the table's D call, TRBD2, against the DNA was made. TRBV21-1 is a known pseudogene. The CDR3 has 20 residues. The DNA for the CDR3 is TGTGCCACAAGATCGAATGGGAGGGAAAGGATTTACCCTAAGAGCCTCGAGCAGTACTTC. Its translation is CATRSNGRERIYPKSLEQYF.

A single count supports this clonotype. A much larger clonotype is one base distant, so this may be a read error. This chain uses TRBV20-1 with TRBJ2-7; 7 nucleotides align to TRBD1. The V gene's germline CDR1 is DFQATT and CDR2 SNEGSKA (reference sequence). V shed 5 bases and J 2 bases; nucleotides not matched to a gene: 9. This CDR3 is 14 amino acids long. CDR3 in DNA: TGCAGTGCTCCCCTGACAGGGCGGACCTACGAGCAGTACTTC. Its translation: CSAPLTGRTYEQYF.